Following are 25 T cell receptor beta chains from one sample sequenced in a study of early T cells in non-severe SARS-CoV-2 infection. TCRdb processed the 5' RACE reads anew with MiXCR; each CDR3 protein has one entry. The table includes 70,000 or so distinct CDR3 sequences, 9.5% to 13% detected once. Material: whole blood, obtained at baseline. These receptor sequences come from an adult who was a healthcare worker with PCR-confirmed SARS-CoV-2 infection or an uninfected control (not recorded which).

The gene calls are TRBV24-1 and TRBJ2-3; D may be TRBD1 (6 bases). V lost 3 bases and J 11 bases, leaving 17 bases between the germline ends. The CDR3 contains 14 residues. Germline V lookup: CDR1 KGHDR, CDR2 SFDVKD. The CDR3 sequence: CATSDPTTGSMQYF. As DNA, the CDR3 is TGTGCCACCAGTGATCCCACCACAGGGTCGATGCAGTATTTT.

This clonotype was observed a few times. The chain joins TRBV5-1 to TRBJ1-1; possible D gene TRBD1, 5 bases. V dropped 2 bases and J dropped 1 base, with 15 bases sitting between them. Per germline, CDR1 SGHRS and CDR2 YFSETQ. The CDR3 loop spans 16 amino acids. CDR3 DNA sequence: TGCGCCAGCAGCTTAAGACAGTTTTCCCCGAACACTGAAGCTTTCTTT. Encoded protein: CASSLRQFSPNTEAFF.

Only a few counts were recorded for this clonotype. The rearrangement joins TRBV10-3 to TRBJ2-2; D not certain. This CDR3 region has 13 residues. The germline V gene encodes CDR1 ENHRY and CDR2 SYGVKD. The V and J ends lost 6 bases and 4 bases respectively, with 9 bases between them. The CDR3, as DNA: TGTGCCATCAGAGGCCCGGCCACCGGGGAGCTGTTTTTT. The encoded protein is CAIRGPATGELFF.

This clonotype occurred many times. The chain carries TRBV19 and TRBJ1-5; D is undetermined. CDR1 and CDR2 (germline): LNHDA, SQIVND (reference sequence). The germline V and J ends were trimmed by 0 bases and 10 bases, with 13 bases remaining between them. The CDR3 covers 14 residues. DNA of the CDR3: TGTGCCAGTAGTATAGAATTTGGCCCGTCCCCCCAGCATTTT. This encodes CASSIEFGPSPQHF.

This clonotype was seen at least ten times. The V gene is TRBV7-6, the J gene TRBJ1-1, with TRBD1 matching 8 bases. V lost 4 bases and J lost 3; bases outside the gene matches: 1. This CDR3 has 13 amino acids. Germline-derived CDR1 and CDR2 are SGHVS and FNYEAQ. The CDR3 loop reads CASSSDRDTEAFF. For the CDR3, the DNA is TGTGCCAGCAGCTCGGACAGGGACACTGAAGCTTTCTTT.

This clonotype was counted ten times or more. This sequence joins TRBV20-1 and TRBJ2-3; maybe TRBD1 (6 bases). This CDR3 contains 14 residues. The ends were cut back, 3 bases at V and 2 bases at J, with 12 bases in the middle. CDR1 and CDR2 (germline): DFQATT, SNEGSKA (reference sequence). CDR3 nucleotide sequence: TGCAGTGCTAGGCTAACAGGGATCACAGATACGCAGTATTTT. It translates to CSARLTGITDTQYF.

This chain links TRBV6-2 or TRBV6-3 with TRBJ1-5, with D possibly matching TRBD1 (6 bases). Germline CDR1 is MNHEY and CDR2 is SVGEGT. Deletions cut 5 bases from V and 4 bases from J, with 18 bases between. The CDR3 has 16 amino acids. CDR3 protein: CASSTVDRPMNQPQHF. CDR3 DNA: TGTGCCAGCAGTACGGTGGACAGACCGATGAATCAGCCCCAGCATTTT.

At least ten counts were recorded for this clonotype. The chain joins TRBV4-2 to TRBJ1-5; no reliable D call. Looked up from germline, CDR1 is LGHNA and CDR2 is YNFKEQ. Trimming pared 3 bases from V and 5 bases from J, leaving 8 bases between. This CDR3 contains 13 residues. CDR3 coding DNA: TGTGCCAGCAGCCAGAACCCTGATCAGCCCCAGCATTTT. This gives the protein CASSQNPDQPQHF.

This clonotype was counted ten times or more. A junction end diverges from the germline sequence, so it may reflect a read error. The chain employs TRBV3-1 and TRBJ1-1, with a tentative D call TRBD1 (5 bases). Germline V lookup: CDR1 LGHDT, CDR2 YNNKEL (reference sequence). The CDR3 is 13 amino acids. The CDR3 region is CASRHAVGAEAFF. For the CDR3, the DNA is TGTGCCAGCCGCCATGCCGTAGGGGCTGAAGCTTTCTTT.

This chain connects TRBV20-1 to TRBJ2-3; D tentatively fits TRBD1 or TRBD2 (5 bases each). This CDR3 region has 14 residues. Deletions cut 4 bases from V and 3 bases from J, with 14 bases between. Germline assignment: CDR1 DFQATT and CDR2 SNEGSKA (reference sequence). The CDR3 loop reads CSAKGRRATDTQYF. CDR3 nucleotide sequence: TGCAGTGCTAAGGGACGGAGAGCAACAGATACGCAGTATTTT.

This clonotype was seen repeatedly, ten times or more. The chain links TRBV7-2 to TRBJ2-7; TRBD2 agrees at 13 bases. Germline V gene lookup returns CDR1 SGHTA and CDR2 FQGNSA. The CDR3 runs to 15 residues. The ends lost 5 bases at V and 2 bases at J; junction bases unmatched: 3. DNA of the CDR3: TGTGCCAGCAGCCCGGGGACTAGCGGGGCCTACGAGCAGTACTTC. Translating it yields CASSPGTSGAYEQYF.

The chain recombines TRBV28 with TRBJ2-4; perhaps D is TRBD1 or TRBD2 (5 bases each). This CDR3 has 15 amino acids. The V end lost 6 bases, the J end lost 3 bases, and 15 bases lay between the germline ends. The germline CDR1 and CDR2 sequences are MDHEN and SYDVKM. CDR3 protein: CASSLGGIGKNIQYF. For the CDR3, the DNA is TGTGCCAGCAGCCTTGGGGGAATTGGCAAAAACATTCAGTACTTC.

Many counts were recorded for this clonotype. V and J are TRBV7-2 and TRBJ2-2; 12 positions match TRBD1. The germline CDR1 and CDR2 sequences are SGHTA and FQGNSA. This CDR3 has 15 amino acids. The ends lost 5 bases at V and 10 bases at J; junction bases unmatched: 8. Here the CDR3 reads CASSSRDRGRVELFF. The CDR3 DNA reads TGTGCCAGCAGCAGCCGGGACAGGGGGCGCGTGGAGCTGTTTTTT.

This clonotype has just a few counts. V usage is TRBV7-3 and J usage is TRBJ1-5; D remains ambiguous. CDR1 SGHTA and CDR2 FQGTGA come from the germline V gene. Trimming left V 2 bases short and J 4 bases short, with 6 bases between. CDR3 length: 13 residues. The CDR3 reads CASSLGRNQPQHF. CDR3 nucleotide sequence: TGTGCCAGCAGCTTAGGAAGGAATCAGCCCCAGCATTTT.

This rearrangement joins TRBV2 to TRBJ2-5, with TRBD2 as a possible D gene (7 bases). V shed 6 bases and J shed 4 bases, with 24 bases lying between them. The CDR3 spans 17 residues. Germline values: CDR1 SNHLY, CDR2 FYNNEI. CDR3 region: CASRALRSGGAGETQYF. The CDR3, as DNA: TGTGCCAGCAGAGCCCTAAGATCGGGGGGCGCCGGAGAGACCCAGTACTTC. The full variable domain, rest sourced from reference TRBV2 and TRBJ2-5, is EPEVTQTPSHQVTQMGQEVILRCVPISNHLYFYWYRQILGQKVEFLVSFYNNEISEKSEIFDDQFSVERPDGSNFTLKIRSTKLEDSAMYFCASRALRSGGAGETQYFGPGTRLLVL.

CDR3 protein: CASSQQGNEQFF. DNA for the CDR3: TGTGCCAGCTCACAACAGGGGAATGAGCAGTTCTTC. The genes are TRBV18 and TRBJ2-1, with TRBD1 matching 7 bases. The trim removed 4 bases at V and 7 bases at J, leaving 1 base unmatched. Germline values: CDR1 KGHSH, CDR2 LQKENI. This CDR3 is built from 12 residues.

This clonotype is a singleton in its sample. The chain recombines TRBV18 with TRBJ2-6; D is perhaps TRBD1 (6 bases). CDR1 is KGHSH, CDR2 LQKENI, per germline. The CDR3 consists of 18 residues. V lost 3 bases and J 0 bases, leaving 15 bases between the germline ends. The CDR3 protein is CASSPSGGPFSGANVLTF. DNA of the CDR3: TGTGCCAGCTCACCTTCTGGGGGCCCCTTCTCTGGGGCCAACGTCCTGACTTTC.

This clonotype was recorded many times. The chain is built from TRBV4-1 and TRBJ2-1, with TRBD2 matching 12 bases. Losses at the gene ends were 5 bases for V and 8 bases for J; bases not matched to a gene: 10. There are 16 residues in the CDR3. CDR1 MGHRA and CDR2 YSYEKL come from the germline V gene. The CDR3 sequence: CASSYRLAGEVDEQFF. Here the CDR3 DNA reads TGCGCCAGCAGCTACAGACTAGCGGGGGAAGTCGATGAGCAGTTCTTC.

This clonotype was found many times. The chain links TRBV20-1 to TRBJ2-3; the match to TRBD1 covers 8 bases. Germline assignment: CDR1 DFQATT and CDR2 SNEGSKA (reference sequence). The junction had 6 bases not matched to a gene; V was cut back by 4 bases and J by 0 bases. CDR3 size: 15 residues. DNA of the CDR3: TGCAGTGCTACTGACAGGGGTGATAGCACAGATACGCAGTATTTT. This translates into CSATDRGDSTDTQYF.

The V gene is TRBV2, the J gene TRBJ1-1; 8 positions agree with TRBD1. The CDR3 extends over 13 amino acids. Per the germline V gene, CDR1 is SNHLY and CDR2 is FYNNEI. The V gene end was trimmed by 6 bases and the J gene end by 4 bases; junction bases not matched to a gene: 4. CDR3 nucleotides: TGTGCCAGCAGGGCAGACAGGGGCACTGAAGCTTTCTTT. This sequence encodes CASRADRGTEAFF.

This clonotype was picked up many times. The genes are TRBV4-3 and TRBJ1-6; 8 bases agree with TRBD1. Germline V gene data show CDR1 as LGHNA and CDR2 as YSLEER. The CDR3 is 17 amino acids. V shed 4 bases, J shed 6 bases, and the junction held 11 bases outside the gene matches. CDR3 in DNA: TGCGCCAGCAGCCGAACAAACAGGGGGGGAATTAATTCACCCCTCCACTTT. Its protein product is CASSRTNRGGINSPLHF.

This chain connects TRBV7-6 to TRBJ2-2, with D possibly called TRBD1 or TRBD2 (5 bases each). The germline CDR1 and CDR2 sequences are SGHVS and FNYEAQ. The CDR3 runs 14 residues. V dropped 4 bases and J dropped 6 bases, with 12 bases sitting between them. The CDR3 spells CASSSGLGAGELFF. The CDR3 nucleotides read TGTGCCAGCAGCTCGGGGCTAGGGGCCGGGGAGCTGTTTTTT.

The chain recombines TRBV6-2 or TRBV6-3 with TRBJ2-5; D not certain. Trimming removed 0 bases at V and 4 bases at J, with 6 bases between. Germline CDR1 is MNHEY and CDR2 is SVGEGT. This CDR3 has 13 residues. The chain's CDR3 is CASSYSSPETQYF. In DNA form, the CDR3 reads TGTGCCAGCAGTTACTCGTCTCCAGAGACCCAGTACTTC.

This clonotype qualifies as medium-sized. This chain joins TRBV30 and TRBJ2-3; D unresolved. The CDR3 has 12 amino acids. CDR1 and CDR2 from the germline V gene are GTSNPN and SVGIG (reference sequence). V lost 0 bases and J lost 3, with 4 bases in between. CDR3: CAWSVNTDTQYF. CDR3 in DNA: TGTGCCTGGAGTGTAAATACAGATACGCAGTATTTT.

This clonotype was counted a few times. The chain employs TRBV3-1 and TRBJ1-4; 8 bases are shared with TRBD1. V gave up 0 bases and J gave up 17 bases; unmatched junction bases: 8. The CDR3 runs to 13 residues. The germline V gene has CDR1 LGHDT and CDR2 YNNKEL (reference sequence). CDR3 in amino acids: CASSQDDRGRRFF. As DNA, the CDR3 is TGTGCCAGCAGCCAAGACGACAGGGGACGTCGCTTTTTT.